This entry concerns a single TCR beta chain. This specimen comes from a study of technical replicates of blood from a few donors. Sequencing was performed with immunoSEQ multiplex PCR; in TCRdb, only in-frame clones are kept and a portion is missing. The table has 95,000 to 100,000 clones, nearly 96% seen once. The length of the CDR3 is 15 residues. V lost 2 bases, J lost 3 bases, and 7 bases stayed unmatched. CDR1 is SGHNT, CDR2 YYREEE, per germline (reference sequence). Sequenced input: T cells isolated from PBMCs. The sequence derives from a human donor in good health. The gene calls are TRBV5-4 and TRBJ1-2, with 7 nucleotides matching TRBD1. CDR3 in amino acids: CASSFYSTGDYGYTF. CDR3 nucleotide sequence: TGTGCCAGCAGCTTTTATTCCACAGGGGACTATGGCTACACCTTC.